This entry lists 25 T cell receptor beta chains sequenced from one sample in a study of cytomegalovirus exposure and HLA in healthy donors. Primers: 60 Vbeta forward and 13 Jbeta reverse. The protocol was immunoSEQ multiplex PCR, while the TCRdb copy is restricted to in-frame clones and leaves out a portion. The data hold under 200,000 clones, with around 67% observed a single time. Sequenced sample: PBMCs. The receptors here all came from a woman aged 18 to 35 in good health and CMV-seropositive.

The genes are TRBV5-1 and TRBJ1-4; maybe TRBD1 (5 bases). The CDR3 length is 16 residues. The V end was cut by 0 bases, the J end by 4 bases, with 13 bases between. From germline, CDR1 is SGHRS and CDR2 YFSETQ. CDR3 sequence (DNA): TGCGCCAGCAGCTTGGTCCCGCGGACAAATAATGAAAAACTGTTTTTT. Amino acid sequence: CASSLVPRTNNEKLFF.

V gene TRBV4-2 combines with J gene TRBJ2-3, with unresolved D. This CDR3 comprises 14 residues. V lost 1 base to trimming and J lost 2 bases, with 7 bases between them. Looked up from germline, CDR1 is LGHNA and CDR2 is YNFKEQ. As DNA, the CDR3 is TGTGCCAGCAGCCAAGGCAGTTACACAGATACGCAGTATTTT. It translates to CASSQGSYTDTQYF.

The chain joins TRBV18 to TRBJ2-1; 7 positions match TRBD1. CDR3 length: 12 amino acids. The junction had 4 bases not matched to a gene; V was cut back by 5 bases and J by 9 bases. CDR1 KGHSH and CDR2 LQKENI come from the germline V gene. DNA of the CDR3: TGTGCCAGCTCATCGACAGGGCTTGAGCAGTTCTTC. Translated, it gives CASSSTGLEQFF.

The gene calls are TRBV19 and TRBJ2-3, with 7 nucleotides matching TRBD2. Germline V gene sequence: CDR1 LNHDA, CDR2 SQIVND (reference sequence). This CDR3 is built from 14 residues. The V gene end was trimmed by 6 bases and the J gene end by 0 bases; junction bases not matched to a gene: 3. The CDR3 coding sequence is TGTGCCAGTAGGGAAGCGGGGAGCACAGATACGCAGTATTTT. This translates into CASREAGSTDTQYF.

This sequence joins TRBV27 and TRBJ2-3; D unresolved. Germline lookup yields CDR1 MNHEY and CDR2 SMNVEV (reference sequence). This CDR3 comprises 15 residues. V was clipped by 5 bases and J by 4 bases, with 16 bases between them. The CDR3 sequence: CASSPTSLLADTQYF. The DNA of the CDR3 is TGTGCCAGCAGTCCTACCTCTTTGTTAGCAGATACGCAGTATTTT.

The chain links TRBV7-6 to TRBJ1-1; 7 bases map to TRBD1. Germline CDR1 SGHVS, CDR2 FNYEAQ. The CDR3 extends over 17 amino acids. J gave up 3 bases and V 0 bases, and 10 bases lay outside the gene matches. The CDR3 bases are TGTGCCAGCAGCTTAGCGGAACTGACAGGGAGGTACACTGAAGCTTTCTTT. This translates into CASSLAELTGRYTEAFF.

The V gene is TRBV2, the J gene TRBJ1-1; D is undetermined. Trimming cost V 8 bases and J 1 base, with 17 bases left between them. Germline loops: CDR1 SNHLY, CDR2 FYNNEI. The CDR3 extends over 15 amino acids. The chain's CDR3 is CASFEVAGRNTEAFF. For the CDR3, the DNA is TGTGCCAGCTTTGAGGTAGCGGGGAGGAACACTGAAGCTTTCTTT.

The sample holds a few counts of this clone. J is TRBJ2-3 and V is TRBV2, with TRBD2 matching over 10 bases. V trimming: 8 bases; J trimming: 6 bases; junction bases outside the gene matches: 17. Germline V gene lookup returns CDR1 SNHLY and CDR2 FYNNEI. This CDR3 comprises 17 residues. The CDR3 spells CASARLAGEASGDTQYF. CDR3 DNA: TGTGCCAGCGCAAGGCTAGCGGGAGAGGCAAGTGGGGATACGCAGTATTTT.

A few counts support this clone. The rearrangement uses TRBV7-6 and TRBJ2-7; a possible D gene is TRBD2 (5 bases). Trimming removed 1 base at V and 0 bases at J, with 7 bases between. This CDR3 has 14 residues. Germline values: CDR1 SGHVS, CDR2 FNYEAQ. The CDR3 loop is CASSLVGSSYEQYF. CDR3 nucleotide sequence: TGTGCCAGCAGCTTAGTTGGGAGCTCCTACGAGCAGTACTTC.

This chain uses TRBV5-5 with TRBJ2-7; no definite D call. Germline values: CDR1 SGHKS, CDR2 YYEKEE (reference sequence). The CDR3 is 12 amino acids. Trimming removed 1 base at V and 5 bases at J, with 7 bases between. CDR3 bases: TGTGCCAGCAGCTTGACTCCCCACGAGCAGTACTTC. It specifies CASSLTPHEQYF.

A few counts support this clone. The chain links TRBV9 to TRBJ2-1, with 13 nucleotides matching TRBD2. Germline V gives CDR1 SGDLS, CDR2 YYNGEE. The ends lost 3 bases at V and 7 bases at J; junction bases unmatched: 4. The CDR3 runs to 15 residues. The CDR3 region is CASSGTSGSVNEQFF. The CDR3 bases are TGTGCCAGCAGCGGGACTAGCGGGAGCGTTAATGAGCAGTTCTTC. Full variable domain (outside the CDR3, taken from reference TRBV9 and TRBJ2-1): DSGVTQTPKHLITATGQRVTLRCSPRSGDLSVYWYQQSLDQGLQFLIQYYNGEERAKGNILERFSAQQFPDLHSELNLSSLELGDSALYFCASSGTSGSVNEQFFGPGTRLTVL.

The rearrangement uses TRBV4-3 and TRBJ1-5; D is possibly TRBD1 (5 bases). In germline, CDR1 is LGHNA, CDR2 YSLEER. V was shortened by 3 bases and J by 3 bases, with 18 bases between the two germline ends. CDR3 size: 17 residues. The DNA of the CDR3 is TGCGCCAGCAGCCACGTCGGCGCGGGGCCCTCCAATCAGCCCCAGCATTTT. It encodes CASSHVGAGPSNQPQHF.

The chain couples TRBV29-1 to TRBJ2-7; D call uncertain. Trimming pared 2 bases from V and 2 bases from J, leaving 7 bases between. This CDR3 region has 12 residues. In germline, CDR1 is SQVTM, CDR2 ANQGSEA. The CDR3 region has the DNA TGCAGCGTTGAATACAACACCTACGAGCAGTACTTC. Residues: CSVEYNTYEQYF.

The CDR3 sequence: CASSLQGISGNTIYF. The CDR3 region has the DNA TGTGCCAGCAGCTTACAGGGGATCTCTGGAAACACCATATATTTT. The chain uses TRBV9 and TRBJ1-3; TRBD1 matches 7 bases. CDR1 is SGDLS, CDR2 YYNGEE, per germline. The CDR3 covers 15 residues. The V gene end was trimmed by 4 bases and the J gene end by 0 bases; junction bases not matched to a gene: 4.

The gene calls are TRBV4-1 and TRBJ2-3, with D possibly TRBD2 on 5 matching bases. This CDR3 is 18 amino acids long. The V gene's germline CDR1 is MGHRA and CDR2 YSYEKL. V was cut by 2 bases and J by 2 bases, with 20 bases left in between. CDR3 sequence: CASSQIILGEPDTDTQYF. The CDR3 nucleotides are TGCGCCAGCAGCCAAATCATCCTGGGAGAGCCTGACACAGATACGCAGTATTTT.

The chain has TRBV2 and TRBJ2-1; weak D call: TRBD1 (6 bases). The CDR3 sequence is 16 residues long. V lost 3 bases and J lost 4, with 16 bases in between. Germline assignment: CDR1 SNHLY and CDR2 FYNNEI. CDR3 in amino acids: CASSDQTGNFYNEQFF. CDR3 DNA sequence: TGTGCCAGCAGTGATCAAACAGGGAATTTTTACAATGAGCAGTTCTTC.

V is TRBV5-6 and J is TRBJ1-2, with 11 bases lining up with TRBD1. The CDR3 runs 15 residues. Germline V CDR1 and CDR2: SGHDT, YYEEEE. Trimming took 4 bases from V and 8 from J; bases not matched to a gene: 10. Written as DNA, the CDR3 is TGTGCCAGCAGCCGAAACTGGGACAGGGGGAAGGGCTACACCTTC. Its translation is CASSRNWDRGKGYTF.

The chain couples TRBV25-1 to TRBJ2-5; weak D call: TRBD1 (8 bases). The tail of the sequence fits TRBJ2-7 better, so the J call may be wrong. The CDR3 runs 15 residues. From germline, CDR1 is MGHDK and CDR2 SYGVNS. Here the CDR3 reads CASSGEGQVRDEQYF. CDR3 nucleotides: TGTGCCAGCAGTGGGGAGGGACAGGTGAGGGACGAGCAGTACTTC.

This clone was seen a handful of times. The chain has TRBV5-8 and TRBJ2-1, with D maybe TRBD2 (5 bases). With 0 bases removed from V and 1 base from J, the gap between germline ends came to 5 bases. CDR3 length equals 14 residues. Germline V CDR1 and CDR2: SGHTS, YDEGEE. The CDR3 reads CASSLGGSYNEQFF. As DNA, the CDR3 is TGTGCCAGCAGCTTGGGAGGGTCCTACAATGAGCAGTTCTTC.

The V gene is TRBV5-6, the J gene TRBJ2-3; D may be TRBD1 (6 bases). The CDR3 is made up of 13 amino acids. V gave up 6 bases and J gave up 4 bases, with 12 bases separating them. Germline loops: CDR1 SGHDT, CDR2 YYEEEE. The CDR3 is CASTETGPDTQYF. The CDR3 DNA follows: TGTGCCAGCACGGAAACAGGGCCAGATACGCAGTATTTT.

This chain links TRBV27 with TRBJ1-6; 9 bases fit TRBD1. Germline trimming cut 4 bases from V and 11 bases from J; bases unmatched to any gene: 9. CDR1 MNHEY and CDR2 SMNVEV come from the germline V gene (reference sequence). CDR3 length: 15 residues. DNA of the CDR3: TGTGCCAGCAGTTCCCCCGGACAGGGGTTGACACCCCTCCACTTT. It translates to CASSSPGQGLTPLHF.

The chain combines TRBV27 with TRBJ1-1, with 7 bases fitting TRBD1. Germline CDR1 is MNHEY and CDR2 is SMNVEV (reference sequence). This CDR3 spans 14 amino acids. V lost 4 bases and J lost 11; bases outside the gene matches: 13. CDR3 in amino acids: CASSSWDSSVRAFF. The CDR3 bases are TGTGCCAGCAGTTCATGGGACAGCTCCGTTAGGGCTTTCTTT.

The CDR3: CASSRGRPGQTYEQYF. In DNA form, the CDR3 reads TGTGCCAGCAGTCGGGGTCGGCCGGGACAGACCTACGAGCAGTACTTC. The chain has TRBV28 and TRBJ2-7, with 7 bases identical to TRBD1. Germline-derived CDR1 and CDR2 are MDHEN and SYDVKM. The CDR3 totals 16 residues. The V segment lost 5 bases and the J segment 2 bases; nucleotides outside the gene matches: 12.

The CDR3 sequence: CASSYRTGRETQYF. The CDR3 DNA is TGTGCCAGCAGTTACCGGACAGGGAGGGAGACCCAGTACTTC. The chain uses TRBV6-6 and TRBJ2-5; TRBD1 matches 8 bases. Germline CDR1 MNHNY, CDR2 SVGAGI (reference sequence). Losses at the gene ends were 2 bases for V and 5 bases for J; bases not matched to a gene: 4. This CDR3 comprises 14 residues.

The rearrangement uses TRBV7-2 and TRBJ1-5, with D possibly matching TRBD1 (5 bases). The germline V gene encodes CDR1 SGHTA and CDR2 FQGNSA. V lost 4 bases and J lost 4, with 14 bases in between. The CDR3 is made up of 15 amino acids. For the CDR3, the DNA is TGTGCCAGCAGCTCGGACGGGGGGGAAAATCAGCCCCAGCATTTT. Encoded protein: CASSSDGGENQPQHF.